This TCR beta chain was documented in a study of CD8 T cells in Susac syndrome. Reverse transcription used about 0.45 to 1 ug RNA and random hexamers. Using its own MiXCR run on the immunoSEQ multiplex PCR reads, TCRdb lists one record per CDR3 protein. The sample consists of some 100,000 distinct CDR3 sequences, 93% of them appearing once. The CDR3 totals 14 residues. Trimming took off 2 bases at V and 5 bases at J, with 10 bases between the two ends. Germline V gene lookup returns CDR1 KGHSH and CDR2 LQKENI. The receptor comes from a human donor with multiple sclerosis. V gene TRBV18 combines with J gene TRBJ2-4; a possible D gene is TRBD1 (5 bases). Input material: CD4+ T cells from PBMCs. CDR3 nucleotide sequence: TGTGCCAGCTCACCAGCCGACAGCCAAAACATTCAGTACTTC. Amino acid sequence: CASSPADSQNIQYF.